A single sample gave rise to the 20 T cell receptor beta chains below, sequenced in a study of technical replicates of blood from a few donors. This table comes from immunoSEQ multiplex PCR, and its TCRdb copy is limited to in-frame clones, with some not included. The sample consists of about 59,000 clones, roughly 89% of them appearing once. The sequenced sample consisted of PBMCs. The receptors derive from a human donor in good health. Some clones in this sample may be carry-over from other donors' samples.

Here the CDR3 DNA reads TGTGCCAGCAGCCTACGCCCGGGGGGCCCTGAAGCTTTCTTT. Protein sequence: CASSLRPGGPEAFF. V usage is TRBV7-2 and J usage is TRBJ1-1; a possible D gene is TRBD1 (6 bases). The germline V gene has CDR1 SGHTA and CDR2 FQGNSA. CDR3 length: 14 amino acids. V lost 5 bases to trimming and J lost 6 bases, with 16 bases between them.

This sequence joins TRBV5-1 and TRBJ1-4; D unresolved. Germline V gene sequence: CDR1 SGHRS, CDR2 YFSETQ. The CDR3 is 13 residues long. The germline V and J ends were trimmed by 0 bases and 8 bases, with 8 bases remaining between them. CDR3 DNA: TGCGCCAGCAGCTTGGACGGGAACGAAAAACTGTTTTTT. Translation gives CASSLDGNEKLFF.

CDR3 nucleotides: TGTGCCAGCAGCGTAGGAGGGGGGGCCGGGGAGCTGTTTTTT. Its protein product is CASSVGGGAGELFF. This rearrangement joins TRBV9 to TRBJ2-2; tentative D call: TRBD2 (7 bases). The V and J ends lost 0 bases and 6 bases respectively, with 9 bases between them. Germline V lookup: CDR1 SGDLS, CDR2 YYNGEE. The CDR3 length is 14 residues.

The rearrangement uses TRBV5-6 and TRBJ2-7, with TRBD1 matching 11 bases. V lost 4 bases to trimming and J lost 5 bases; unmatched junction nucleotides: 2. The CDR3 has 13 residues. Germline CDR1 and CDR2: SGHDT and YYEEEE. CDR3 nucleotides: TGTGCCAGCAGCCGGGACAGGGGGGACGAGCAGTACTTC. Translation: CASSRDRGDEQYF.

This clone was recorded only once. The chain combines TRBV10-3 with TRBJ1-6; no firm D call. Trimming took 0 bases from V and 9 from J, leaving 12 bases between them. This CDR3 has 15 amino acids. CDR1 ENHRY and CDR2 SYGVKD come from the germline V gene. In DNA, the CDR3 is TGTGCCATCAGTGAGTCCCCAGGCTCGAGTTCACCCCTCCACTTT. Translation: CAISESPGSSSPLHF.

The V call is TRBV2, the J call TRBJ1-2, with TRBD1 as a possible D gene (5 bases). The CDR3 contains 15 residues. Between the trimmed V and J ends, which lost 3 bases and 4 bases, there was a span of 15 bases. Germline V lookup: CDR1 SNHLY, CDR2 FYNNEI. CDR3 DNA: TGTGCCAGCAGTGACCCGGGGAGGGGCGGCTATGGCTACACCTTC. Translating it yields CASSDPGRGGYGYTF.

The CDR3 loop reads CASSRGKETQYF. CDR3 bases: TGTGCCAGCAGTCGGGGGAAAGAGACCCAGTACTTC. This rearrangement joins TRBV6-5 to TRBJ2-5, with D possibly matching TRBD2 (6 bases). With 5 bases removed from V and 3 bases from J, the gap between germline ends came to 7 bases. This CDR3 is 12 amino acids long. CDR1 is MNHEY, CDR2 SVGAGI, per germline.

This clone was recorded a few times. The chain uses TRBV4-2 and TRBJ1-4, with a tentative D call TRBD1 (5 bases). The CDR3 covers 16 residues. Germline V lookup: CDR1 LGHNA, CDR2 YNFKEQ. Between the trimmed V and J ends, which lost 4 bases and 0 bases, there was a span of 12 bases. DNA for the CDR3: TGTGCCAGCAGCCTGACAGCTCCTGCAACTAATGAAAAACTGTTTTTT. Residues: CASSLTAPATNEKLFF.

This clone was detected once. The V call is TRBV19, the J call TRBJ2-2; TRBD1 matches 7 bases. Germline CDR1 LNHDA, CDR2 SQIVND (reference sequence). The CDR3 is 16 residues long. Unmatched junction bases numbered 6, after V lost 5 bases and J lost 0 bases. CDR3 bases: TGTGCCAGTAGTCTTCAGACAGGGACGAACACCGGGGAGCTGTTTTTT. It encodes CASSLQTGTNTGELFF.

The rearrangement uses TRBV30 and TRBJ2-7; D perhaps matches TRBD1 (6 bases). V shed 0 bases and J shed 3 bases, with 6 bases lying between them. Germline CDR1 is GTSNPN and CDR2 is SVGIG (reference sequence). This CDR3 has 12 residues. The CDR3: CAWSVGGYEQYF. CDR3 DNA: TGTGCCTGGAGTGTAGGGGGCTACGAGCAGTACTTC.

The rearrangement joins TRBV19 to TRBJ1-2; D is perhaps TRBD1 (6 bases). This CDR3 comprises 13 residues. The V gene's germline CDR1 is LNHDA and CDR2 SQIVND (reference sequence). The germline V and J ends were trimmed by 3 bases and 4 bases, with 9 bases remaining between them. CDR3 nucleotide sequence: TGTGCCAGTAGTATTGGACAGTTCTATGGCTACACCTTC. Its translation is CASSIGQFYGYTF.

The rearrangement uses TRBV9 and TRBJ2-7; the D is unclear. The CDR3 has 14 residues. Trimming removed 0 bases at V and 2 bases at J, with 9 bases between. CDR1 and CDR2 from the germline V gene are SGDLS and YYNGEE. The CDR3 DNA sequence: TGTGCCAGCAGCGTAGGCACTTACCCCTACGAGCAGTACTTC. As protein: CASSVGTYPYEQYF.

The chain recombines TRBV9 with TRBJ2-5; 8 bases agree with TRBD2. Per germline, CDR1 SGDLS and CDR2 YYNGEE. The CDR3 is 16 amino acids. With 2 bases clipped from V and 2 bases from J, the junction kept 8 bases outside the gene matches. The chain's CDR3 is CASSVSGAGGQETQYF. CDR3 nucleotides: TGTGCCAGCAGCGTCTCGGGGGCGGGGGGACAAGAGACCCAGTACTTC.

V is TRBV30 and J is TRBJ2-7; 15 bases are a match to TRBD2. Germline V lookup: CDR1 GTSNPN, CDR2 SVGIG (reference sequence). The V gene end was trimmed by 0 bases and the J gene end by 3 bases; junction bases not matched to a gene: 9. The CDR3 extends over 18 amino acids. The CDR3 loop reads CAWSVRTSGRDYNYEQYF. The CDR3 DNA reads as TGTGCCTGGAGTGTACGGACTAGCGGGAGGGATTATAACTACGAGCAGTACTTC.

DNA for the CDR3: TGTGCCAGCAGTTTAGCAACAGGGGTCCCCTACGAGCAGTACTTC. Residues: CASSLATGVPYEQYF. The chain uses TRBV27 and TRBJ2-7; 7 bases fit TRBD1. The length of the CDR3 is 15 residues. The V gene's germline CDR1 is MNHEY and CDR2 SMNVEV (reference sequence). Trimming cost V 2 bases and J 2 bases; bases outside gene matches: 6.

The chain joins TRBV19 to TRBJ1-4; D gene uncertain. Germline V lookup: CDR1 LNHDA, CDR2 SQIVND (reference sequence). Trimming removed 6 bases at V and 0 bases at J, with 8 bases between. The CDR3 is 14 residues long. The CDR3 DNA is TGTGCCAGTAGCAGGACTACAACTAATGAAAAACTGTTTTTT. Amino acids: CASSRTTTNEKLFF.

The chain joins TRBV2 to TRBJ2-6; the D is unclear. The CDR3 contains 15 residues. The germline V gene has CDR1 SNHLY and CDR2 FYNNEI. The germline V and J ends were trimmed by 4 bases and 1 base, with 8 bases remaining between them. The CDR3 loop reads CASSATISGANVLTF. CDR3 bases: TGTGCCAGCAGTGCTACCATTTCTGGGGCCAACGTCCTGACTTTC.

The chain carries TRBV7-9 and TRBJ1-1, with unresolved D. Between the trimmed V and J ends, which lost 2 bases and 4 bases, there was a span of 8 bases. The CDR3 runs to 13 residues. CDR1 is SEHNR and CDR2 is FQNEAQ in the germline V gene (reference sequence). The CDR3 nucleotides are TGTGCCAGCAGCTTATACGGGGTCACTGAAGCTTTCTTT. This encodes CASSLYGVTEAFF.

CDR3 nucleotide sequence: TGTGCCAGCACTATGAAGCAGGGGGCGGGCGGCTACACCTTC. This encodes CASTMKQGAGGYTF. V gene TRBV6-1 combines with J gene TRBJ1-2; 8 nucleotides agree with TRBD1. The CDR3 length is 14 residues. J gave up 8 bases and V 7 bases, and 12 bases lay outside the gene matches. The germline V gene encodes CDR1 MNHNS and CDR2 SASEGT.

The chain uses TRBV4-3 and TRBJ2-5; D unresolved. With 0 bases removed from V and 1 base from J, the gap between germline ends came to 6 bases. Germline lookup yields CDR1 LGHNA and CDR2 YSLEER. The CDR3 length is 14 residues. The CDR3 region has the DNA TGCGCCAGCAGCCAAGATAGATCCCAAGAGACCCAGTACTTC. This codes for CASSQDRSQETQYF.